A selection of T cell receptor beta chains follows, all from one sample in a study of T cells after posttransplantation cyclophosphamide. The repertoire was sequenced with immunoSEQ multiplex PCR; TCRdb's copy has only in-frame clones and lacks some. Recorded here are 24,000 or so clones, none singletons. Material: PBMCs, obtained after allogeneic stem cell transplant with posttransplant cyclophosphamide. These receptors were taken from a male patient under 35 who received an allogeneic stem cell transplant from a related donor, was CMV-positive, and had no GVHD. Some T cells may be the graft donor's. CDR3s include the opening cysteine and the closing phenylalanine or tryptophan. Each record gives: clone size, J gene, V gene, D gene, CDR3 protein, CDR3 DNA. D genes are given only for firm matches. Each size is how often the clone was seen (once, few, many) or a class if it is expanded.

size: many; J: TRBJ2-6; V: TRBV19; D: -; CDR3: CASSIGRAGGANVLTF; DNA: TGTGCCAGTAGTATAGGGAGGGCTGGTGGGGCCAACGTCCTGACTTTC
size: many; J: TRBJ2-5; V: TRBV6-5; D: -; CDR3: CASSPQGISETQYF; DNA: TGTGCCAGCAGTCCTCAGGGTATCTCCGAGACCCAGTACTTC
size: many; J: TRBJ2-1; V: TRBV6-5; D: -; CDR3: CASSYSGASSYNEQFF; DNA: TGTGCCAGCAGTTACTCGGGGGCTTCCTCCTACAATGAGCAGTTCTTC
size: many; J: TRBJ1-4; V: TRBV5-4; D: TRBD1; CDR3: CASSLGQGREKLFF; DNA: TGTGCCAGCAGCTTGGGACAGGGCCGCGAAAAACTGTTTTTT
size: many; J: TRBJ1-4; V: TRBV5-1; D: -; CDR3: CASSFGGTNEKLFF; DNA: TGCGCCAGCAGCTTTGGGGGGACTAATGAAAAACTGTTTTTT
size: many; J: TRBJ2-3; V: TRBV7-9; D: TRBD1; CDR3: CASSRIAGQGIDTQYF; DNA: TGTGCCAGCAGCCGGATTGCCGGACAGGGAATAGATACGCAGTATTTT
size: many; J: TRBJ1-1; V: TRBV18; D: TRBD1; CDR3: CASSPDRGSEAFF; DNA: TGTGCCAGCTCACCGGACAGGGGCTCTGAAGCTTTCTTT
size: many; J: TRBJ1-2; V: TRBV27; D: TRBD1; CDR3: CASSFDRDYGYTF; DNA: TGTGCCAGCAGTTTCGACAGGGACTATGGCTACACCTTC
size: many; J: TRBJ2-1; V: TRBV28; D: -; CDR3: CASSYPTGYNEQFF; DNA: TGTGCCAGCAGTTATCCGACAGGTTACAATGAGCAGTTCTTC
size: many; J: TRBJ1-6; V: TRBV4-1; D: -; CDR3: CASSHDYLGRLTYNSPLHF; DNA: TGCGCCAGCAGCCACGACTACTTAGGCCGACTGACCTATAATTCACCCCTCCACTTT
size: many; J: TRBJ2-1; V: TRBV7-9; D: -; CDR3: CASSSAALYNEQFF; DNA: TGTGCCAGCAGCTCCGCGGCCCTATACAATGAGCAGTTCTTC
size: many; J: TRBJ1-5; V: TRBV30; D: -; CDR3: CAWAGQSNQPQHF; DNA: TGTGCCTGGGCAGGACAGAGCAATCAGCCCCAGCATTTT
size: few; J: TRBJ2-7; V: TRBV5-6; D: -; CDR3: CASSRTGTKAYEQYF; DNA: TGTGCCAGCAGCCGGACCGGGACAAAGGCCTACGAGCAGTACTTC
size: many; J: TRBJ2-2; V: TRBV7-2; D: TRBD2; CDR3: CASSPRPSGNTGELFF; DNA: TGTGCCAGCAGCCCCCGGCCTAGCGGGAATACCGGGGAGCTGTTTTTT
size: many; J: TRBJ1-6; V: TRBV6-5; D: TRBD1; CDR3: CASRHRGHDSPLHF; DNA: TGTGCCAGCAGACACAGGGGGCATGACTCACCCCTCCACTTT
size: many; J: TRBJ1-1; V: TRBV6-5; D: -; CDR3: CASSPQLDTEAFF; DNA: TGTGCCAGCAGTCCCCAGTTGGACACTGAAGCTTTCTTT
size: many; J: TRBJ2-3; V: TRBV5-1; D: -; CDR3: CASSLGLEGGTDTQYF; DNA: TGCGCCAGCAGCTTGGGGCTAGAAGGCGGCACAGATACGCAGTATTTT
size: many; J: TRBJ1-5; V: TRBV5-4; D: TRBD1; CDR3: CASSFGQGLNQPQHF; DNA: TGTGCCAGCAGCTTTGGACAGGGGCTCAATCAGCCCCAGCATTTT
size: many; J: TRBJ2-7; V: TRBV30; D: TRBD2; CDR3: CAWRREGAALIYEQYF; DNA: TGTGCCTGGAGGCGGGAGGGGGCGGCGTTAATATACGAGCAGTACTTC
size: many; J: TRBJ2-2; V: TRBV27; D: TRBD1; CDR3: CASSRTGTGGHGELFF; DNA: TGTGCCAGCAGCCGGACCGGGACAGGGGGACACGGGGAGCTGTTTTTT
size: many; J: TRBJ2-7; V: TRBV6-1; D: -; CDR3: CASSDPFTGHSYEQYF; DNA: TGTGCCAGCAGTGATCCGTTTACGGGACACTCCTACGAGCAGTACTTC
size: many; J: TRBJ2-7; V: TRBV10-3; D: -; CDR3: CAISGSTISSSYEQYF; DNA: TGTGCCATCAGTGGCTCGACGATATCTAGCTCCTACGAGCAGTACTTC
size: many; J: TRBJ2-5; V: TRBV5-8; D: -; CDR3: CASSLGTDFQETQYF; DNA: TGTGCCAGCAGCTTGGGCACGGACTTCCAAGAGACCCAGTACTTC
size: many; J: TRBJ1-2; V: TRBV7-6; D: -; CDR3: CASSTRQALSSYGYTF; DNA: TGTGCCAGCAGCACCCGACAGGCGCTCAGTAGCTATGGCTACACCTTC
size: many; J: TRBJ1-2; V: TRBV25-1; D: -; CDR3: CASSWGGNDYGYTF; DNA: TGTGCCAGCAGTTGGGGAGGGAACGACTATGGCTACACCTTC